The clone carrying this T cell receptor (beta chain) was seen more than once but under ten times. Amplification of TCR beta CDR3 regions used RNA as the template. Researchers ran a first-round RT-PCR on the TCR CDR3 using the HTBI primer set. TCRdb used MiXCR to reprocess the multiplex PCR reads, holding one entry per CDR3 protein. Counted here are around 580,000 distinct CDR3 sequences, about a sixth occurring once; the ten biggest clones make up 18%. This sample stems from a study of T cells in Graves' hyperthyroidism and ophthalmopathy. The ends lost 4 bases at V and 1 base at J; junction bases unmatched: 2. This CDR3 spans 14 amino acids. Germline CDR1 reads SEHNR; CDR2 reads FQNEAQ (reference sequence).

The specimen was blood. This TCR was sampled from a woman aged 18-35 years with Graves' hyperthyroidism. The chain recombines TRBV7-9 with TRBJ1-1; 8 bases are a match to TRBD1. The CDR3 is CASSWGTGNTEAFF. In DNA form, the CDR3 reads TGTGCCAGCAGCTGGGGGACAGGGAACACTGAAGCTTTCTTT.